This T cell receptor beta chain was recorded in a study of shared clonotypes between healthy human individuals. Details on this clone: Antigen: not known.

Libraries were prepared by immunoSEQ multiplex PCR; TCRdb keeps only in-frame clonotypes and omits some of them. The data show around 2.3 million clones, approximately 94% seen once. Findings of the study overall: An anticipated effect of sequencing depth on clonotype sharing among donors was recognized.

It was into CD45RA+ naive and CD45RA-negative memory subsets that the CD4+ cells were split. The CDR3 sequence is 14 residues long. CDR1 is GTSNPN and CDR2 is SVGIG in the germline V gene (reference sequence). V trimming: 2 bases; J trimming: 8 bases; junction bases outside the gene matches: 7. The sample comprised naive CD4+ T cells sorted from blood. Subset indicated: CD45RA+ positively selected. V is TRBV30 and J is TRBJ2-7, with 12 bases aligning to TRBD1. This clonotype was obtained from a young man in good health. DNA of the CDR3: TGTGCCTGGAGTCCGGGACAGGGGGCAAGGAAGCAGTACTTC. Translation: CAWSPGQGARKQYF.